The entry that follows covers one T cell receptor beta chain sequence. The antigen is not known. Clones were sequenced by immunoSEQ multiplex PCR, and TCRdb holds only the in-frame ones, with some missing. The sample has about 24,000 clones, about 79% seen once. This record comes from a study of OX40 agonist ivuxolimab in advanced cancers. Study context: Patients were infused with ivuxolimab every 2 weeks at 0.01 to 10 mg/kg.

This CDR3 comprises 17 residues. With V trimmed by 5 bases and J by 3 bases, 10 bases remained unmatched. Germline V lookup: CDR1 SEHNR, CDR2 FQNEAQ (reference sequence). General study results and limits: Clonal expansion was seen in CD4+ and CD8+ blood T cells by week 6 at 0.1 to 3.0 mg/kg. CD8+ T cells (on average) carried more expanded clones than CD4+ T cells.

The timepoints at which blood was sampled were baseline, cycle 4 day 1, and cycle 7 day 1. The J gene is TRBJ2-7, the V gene TRBV7-9, with TRBD2 identical over 13 bases. The TCR was taken from an adult with an advanced solid tumor such as melanoma, head and neck, liver or kidney cancer. The material sequenced was CD4+ or CD8+ T cells sorted from blood, taken in a trial of the OX40 agonist ivuxolimab. The CDR3 protein is CASSPGLAGVVYYEQYF. CDR3 nucleotide sequence: TGTGCCAGCAGCCCCGGACTAGCGGGAGTTGTGTACTACGAGCAGTACTTC.